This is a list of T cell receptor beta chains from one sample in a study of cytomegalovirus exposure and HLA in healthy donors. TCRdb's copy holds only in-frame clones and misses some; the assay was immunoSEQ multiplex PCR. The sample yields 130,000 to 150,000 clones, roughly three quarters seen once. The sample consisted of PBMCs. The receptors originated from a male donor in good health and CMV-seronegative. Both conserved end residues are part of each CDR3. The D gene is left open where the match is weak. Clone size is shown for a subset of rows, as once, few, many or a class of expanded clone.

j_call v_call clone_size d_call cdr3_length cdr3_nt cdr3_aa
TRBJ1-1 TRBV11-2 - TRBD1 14 TGTGCCAGCAGCATGAGGACAGGGGAAACTGAAGCTTTCTTT CASSMRTGETEAFF
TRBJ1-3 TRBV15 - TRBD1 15 TGTGCCACCAGCAGAGAAGGGGGCCCTGGAAACACCATATATTTT CATSREGGPGNTIYF
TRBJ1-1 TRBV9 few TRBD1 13 TGTGCCAGCAGCGCCACTCTGGACAGGGAAGCTTTCTTT CASSATLDREAFF
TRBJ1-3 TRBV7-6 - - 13 TGTGCCAGCAGCACGGGACAAGGAAACACCATATATTTT CASSTGQGNTIYF
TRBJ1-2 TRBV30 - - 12 TGTGCCTGGAGCGGGGCGGGGCAGGAGCACACCTTC CAWSGAGQEHTF
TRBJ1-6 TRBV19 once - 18 TGTGCCAGTAGTATAAGCGCGGGTGTTGGCAGTACAAATTCACCCCTCCACTTT CASSISAGVGSTNSPLHF
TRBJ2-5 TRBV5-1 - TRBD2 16 TGCGCCAGCAGCTTGGGGATCGGGGGGGCTGGAGAGACCCAGTACTTC CASSLGIGGAGETQYF
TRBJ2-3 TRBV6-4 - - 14 TGTGCCAGCAGTGACTCGACTTTCACAGATACGCAGTATTTT CASSDSTFTDTQYF
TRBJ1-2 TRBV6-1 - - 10 TGTGCCAGCAGTACAGTTGGCTACACCTTC CASSTVGYTF
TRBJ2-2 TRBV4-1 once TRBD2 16 TGCGCCAGCAGCTCCACACTAGCGGGGGGGCCCGGGGAGCTGTTTTTT CASSSTLAGGPGELFF
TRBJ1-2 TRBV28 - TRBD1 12 TGTGCCAGCGCGAGGACAGGATATGGCTACACCTTC CASARTGYGYTF
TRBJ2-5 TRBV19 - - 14 TGTGCCAGTAGCACTACAGGGACGGGAGAGACCCAGTACTTC CASSTTGTGETQYF
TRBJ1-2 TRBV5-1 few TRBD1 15 TGCGCCAGCAGCTCAGCGGGACAGGGTTTGTATGGCTACACCTTC CASSSAGQGLYGYTF
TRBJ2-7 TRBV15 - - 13 TGTGCCACCAGCAGAGATCTGAGATACGAGCAGTACTTC CATSRDLRYEQYF
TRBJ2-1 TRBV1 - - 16 TGCACCAGCAGCCAAAAATGCGACTCCCCCTACAATGAGCAGTTCTTC CTSSQKCDSPYNEQFF
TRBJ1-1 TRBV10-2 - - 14 TGCGCCAGTTCGATCGGACAGTGGAACACTGAAGCTTTCTTT CASSIGQWNTEAFF
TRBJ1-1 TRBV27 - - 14 TGTGCCAGCAGTTTATATTTCGGGAACACTGAAGCTTTCTTT CASSLYFGNTEAFF
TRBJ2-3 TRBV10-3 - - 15 TGTGCCATCAGTGGGGACTTATCTAGCACAGATACGCAGTATTTT CAISGDLSSTDTQYF
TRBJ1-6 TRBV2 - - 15 TGTGCCAGCAGTGTCGATAGCTCCTATAATTCACCCCTCCACTTT CASSVDSSYNSPLHF
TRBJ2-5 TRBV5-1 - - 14 TGCGCCAGCAGCCCCCTGGGCAGGGAAGAGACCCAGTACTTC CASSPLGREETQYF
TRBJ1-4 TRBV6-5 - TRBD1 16 TGTGCCAGCAGTTACTCCTCGACAGGGGGAAGTGAAAAACTGTTTTTT CASSYSSTGGSEKLFF
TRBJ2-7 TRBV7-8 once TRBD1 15 TGTGCCAGCAGCCCCAGAAGGACAGGGTCGGGCGAGCAGTACTTC CASSPRRTGSGEQYF
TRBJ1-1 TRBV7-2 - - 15 TGTGCCAGCAGCTTAGCCGACAGGAAGAACACTGAAGCTTTCTTT CASSLADRKNTEAFF
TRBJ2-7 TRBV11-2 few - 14 TGTGCCAGCAGCTTCACGGGAACAGGGAACGAGCAGTACTTC CASSFTGTGNEQYF
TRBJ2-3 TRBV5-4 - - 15 TGTGCCAGCAGGCCGGGGTCCACTAGCACAGATACGCAGTATTTT CASRPGSTSTDTQYF
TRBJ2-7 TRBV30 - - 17 TGTGCCTGGACCGTACGGGACACCCCCTTCTCTTCCTACGAGCAGTACTTC CAWTVRDTPFSSYEQYF
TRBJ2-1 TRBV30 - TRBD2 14 TGTGCCTGGAGTGTACTTATGGAGCGGGGCGAGCAGTTCTTC CAWSVLMERGEQFF
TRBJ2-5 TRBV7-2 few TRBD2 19 TGTGCCAGCAGCTTCGTCGTGGGGACTAGCGGGGGTTCACGGGAGACCCAGTACTTC CASSFVVGTSGGSRETQYF
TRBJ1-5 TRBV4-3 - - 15 TGCGCCAGCAGCCAAGAATTGGGCAGCAATCAGCCCCAGCATTTT CASSQELGSNQPQHF
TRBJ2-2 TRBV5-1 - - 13 TGCGCCAGCAGCTTGGTTTCGGCCGGGGAGCTGTTTTTT CASSLVSAGELFF
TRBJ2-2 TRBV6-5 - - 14 TGTGCCAGCAGTAATGTGGGGGGCACCGGGGAGCTGTTTTTT CASSNVGGTGELFF
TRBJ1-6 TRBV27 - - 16 TGTGCCAGCATCTCAATGGGGGGACTCATGCGTTCACCCCTCCACTTT CASISMGGLMRSPLHF
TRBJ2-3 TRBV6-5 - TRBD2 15 TGTGCCAGCAGTTTTAGCGGGGGACACACAGATACGCAGTATTTT CASSFSGGHTDTQYF
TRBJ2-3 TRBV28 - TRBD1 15 TGTGCCAGCAGCCCAGGGGGCGCGGGCACAGATACGCAATATTTT CASSPGGAGTDTQYF
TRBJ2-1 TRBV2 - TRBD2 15 TGTGCCAGCAGTAAACTAGCGGGGGGGCACAATGAGCAGTTCTTC CASSKLAGGHNEQFF
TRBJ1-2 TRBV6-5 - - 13 TGTGCCAGCAGGAGGGAGGACGGGGCCGGCTACACCTTC CASRREDGAGYTF
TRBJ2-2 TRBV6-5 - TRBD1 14 TGTGCCAGCAGGAGGACAGGCTACACCGGGGAGCTGTTTTTT CASRRTGYTGELFF
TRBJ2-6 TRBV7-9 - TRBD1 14 TGTGCCCGGGGACAGTCCTCTGGGGCCAACGTCCTGACTTTC CARGQSSGANVLTF
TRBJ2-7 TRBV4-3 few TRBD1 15 TGCGCCAGCAGCCTAACAGACAGGGGGCACTACGAGCAGTACTTC CASSLTDRGHYEQYF
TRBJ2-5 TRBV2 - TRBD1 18 TGTGCCAGCAGTTTCCATAGCTCCGGACAGGGGGCGCGAGAGACCCAGTACTTC CASSFHSSGQGARETQYF
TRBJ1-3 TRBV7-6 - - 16 TGTGCCAGCAGCTTAGAACCAGGGTATTCGGGAAACACCATATATTTT CASSLEPGYSGNTIYF
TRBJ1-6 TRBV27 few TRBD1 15 TGTGCCAGCACCCCCCGGGACAGGGGAACGACGGCCCTCCACTTT CASTPRDRGTTALHF
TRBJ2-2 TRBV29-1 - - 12 TGCAGCGTTGAAGGGCAGGGTGGGGAGCTGTTTTTT CSVEGQGGELFF
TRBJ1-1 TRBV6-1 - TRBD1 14 TGTGCCAGCAGGCAAACAGGGGCTAACACTGAAGCTTTCTTT CASRQTGANTEAFF
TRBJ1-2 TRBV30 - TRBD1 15 TGTGCCTGGAGTGCCCTAGCGGGACAGGAGGATCGCTACACCTTC CAWSALAGQEDRYTF
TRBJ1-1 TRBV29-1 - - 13 TGCAGCGCCGGGGGGTTCCAGGGCGCTGAAGCTTTCTTT CSAGGFQGAEAFF
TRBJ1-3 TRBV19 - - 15 TGTGCCAGTTCGGCAGGAAGTTCCTCTGGAAACACCATATATTTT CASSAGSSSGNTIYF
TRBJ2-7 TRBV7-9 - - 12 TGTTCCAGCAGCTCGGGGTTCGGCGAGCAGTACTTC CSSSSGFGEQYF
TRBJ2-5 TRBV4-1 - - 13 TGCGCCAGCAGCCAAGGCCCAGGAGAGACCCAGTACTTC CASSQGPGETQYF
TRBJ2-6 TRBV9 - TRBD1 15 TGTGCCAGCAGCGTAACAGGGGCTGGGGCCAACGTCCTGACTTTC CASSVTGAGANVLTF
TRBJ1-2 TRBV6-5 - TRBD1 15 TGTGCCAGCAGCCTTCGGACAGGGATGATTGGTGGCTACACCTTC CASSLRTGMIGGYTF
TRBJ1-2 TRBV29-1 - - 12 TGCAGCGTACTCGGGACACCCACAGGCTACACCTTC CSVLGTPTGYTF
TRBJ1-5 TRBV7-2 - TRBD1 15 TGTGCCAGCAGCTTAGCCAGGGGGATATTTCAGCCCCAGCATTTT CASSLARGIFQPQHF
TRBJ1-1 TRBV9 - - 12 TGTGCCAGCAGCGTGTTTGGGGGCGAAGCTTTCTTT CASSVFGGEAFF
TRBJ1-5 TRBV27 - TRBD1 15 TGTGCCAGCAGTTTCGCACAGGGGGATGATCAGCCCCAGCATTTT CASSFAQGDDQPQHF
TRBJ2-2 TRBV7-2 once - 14 TGTGCCAGCAGCTTATGGGGCCCCACCGGGGAGCTGTTTTTT CASSLWGPTGELFF
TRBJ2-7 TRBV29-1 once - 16 TGCAGCGTTGAGGGGGGTCGGGACGGGGAAATCTACGAGCAGTACTTC CSVEGGRDGEIYEQYF
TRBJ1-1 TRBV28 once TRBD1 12 TGTGCCAGCAGCAGAGAGACAGGGACTGCTTTCTTT CASSRETGTAFF